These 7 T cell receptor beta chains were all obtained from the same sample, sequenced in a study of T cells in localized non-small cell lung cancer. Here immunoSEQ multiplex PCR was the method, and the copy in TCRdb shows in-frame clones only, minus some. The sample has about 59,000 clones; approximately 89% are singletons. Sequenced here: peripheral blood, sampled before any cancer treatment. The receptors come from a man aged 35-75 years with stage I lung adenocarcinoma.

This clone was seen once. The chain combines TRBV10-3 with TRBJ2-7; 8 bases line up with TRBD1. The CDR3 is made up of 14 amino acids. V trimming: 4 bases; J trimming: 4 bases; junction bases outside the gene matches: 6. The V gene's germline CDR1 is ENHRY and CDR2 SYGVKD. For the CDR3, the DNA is TGTGCCATCAGTGCGGACAGGGTGCAGTACGAGCAGTACTTC. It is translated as CAISADRVQYEQYF.

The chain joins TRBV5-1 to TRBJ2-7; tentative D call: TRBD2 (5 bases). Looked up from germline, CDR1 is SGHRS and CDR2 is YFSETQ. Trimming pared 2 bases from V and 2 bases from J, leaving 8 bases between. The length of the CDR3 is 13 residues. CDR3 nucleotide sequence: TGCGCCAGCAGCTTAGAACTAGCCTACGAGCAGTACTTC. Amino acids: CASSLELAYEQYF.

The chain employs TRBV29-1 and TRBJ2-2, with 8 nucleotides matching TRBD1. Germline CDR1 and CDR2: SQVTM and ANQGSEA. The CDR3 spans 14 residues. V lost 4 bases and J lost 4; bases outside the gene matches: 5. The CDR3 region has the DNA TGCAGCGTTGGGAGACAGGGGCTCACCGGGGAGCTGTTTTTT. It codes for CSVGRQGLTGELFF.

The CDR3 spells CSVERDSEAFF. For the CDR3, the DNA is TGCAGCGTTGAGCGGGACAGTGAAGCTTTCTTT. The gene calls are TRBV29-1 and TRBJ1-1, with 7 bases matching TRBD1. Unmatched junction bases numbered 2, after V lost 3 bases and J lost 7 bases. Germline V lookup: CDR1 SQVTM, CDR2 ANQGSEA. This CDR3 contains 11 residues. Full variable domain (remainder filled in from reference TRBV29-1 and TRBJ1-1): SAVISQKPSRDICQRGTSLTIQCQVDSQVTMMFWYRQQPGQSLTLIATANQGSEATYESGFVIDKFPISRPNLTFSTLTVSNMSPEDSSIYLCSVERDSEAFFGQGTRLTVV.

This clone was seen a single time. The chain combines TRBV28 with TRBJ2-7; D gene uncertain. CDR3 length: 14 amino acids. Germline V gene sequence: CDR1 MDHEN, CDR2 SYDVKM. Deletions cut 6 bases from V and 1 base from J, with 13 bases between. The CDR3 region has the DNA TGTGCCAGCAGCGCAGCTATATCGTCCTACGAGCAGTACTTC. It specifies CASSAAISSYEQYF.

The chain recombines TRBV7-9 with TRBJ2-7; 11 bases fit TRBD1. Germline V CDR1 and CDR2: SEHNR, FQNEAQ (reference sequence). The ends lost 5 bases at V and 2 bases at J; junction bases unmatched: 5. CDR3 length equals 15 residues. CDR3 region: CASSLGTGGTYEQYF. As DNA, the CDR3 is TGTGCCAGCAGCCTCGGGACAGGGGGAACCTACGAGCAGTACTTC.

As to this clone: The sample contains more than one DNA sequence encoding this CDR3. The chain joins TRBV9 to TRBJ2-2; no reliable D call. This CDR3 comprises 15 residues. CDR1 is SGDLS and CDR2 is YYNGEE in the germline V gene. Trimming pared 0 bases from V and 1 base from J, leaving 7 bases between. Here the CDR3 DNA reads TGTGCCAGCAGCGTAGGAACGGTGAACACCGGGGAGCTGTTTTTT. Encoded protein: CASSVGTVNTGELFF.